Included here is one T cell receptor beta chain sequence, with context. The antigen is not known. This record belongs to a study of cytomegalovirus exposure and HLA in healthy donors. Study background: Clustering assigned about 80% of the approximately 400 genotyped donors to the Caucasian-associated ancestry cluster. Findings and limits, study-wide: The later analysis indicated that the majority of CMV-associated TCR beta chains appeared HLA-restricted. Reportedly, fewer N-insertions than the approximately 600-donor mean appeared in an Asian-associated ancestry cluster in a later analysis.

Primers included in the PCR were 60 Vbeta and 13 Jbeta primers. Repertoires were generated with immunoSEQ multiplex PCR, while TCRdb's copy carries only in-frame clones and drops some. The table has approximately 190,000 clones, over 70% seen once; the top ten hold about 1.7%. The sequence derives from a man aged 35 to 55 in good health and CMV-seropositive. The specimen sequenced was PBMCs.

CDR3 in DNA: TGTGCCAGCAGGAGGCCGGGCACAGATACGCAGTATTTT. Translation gives CASRRPGTDTQYF. The chain combines TRBV6-5 with TRBJ2-3; D is ambiguous. V lost 6 bases and J 1 base, leaving 8 bases between the germline ends. CDR1 and CDR2 (germline): MNHEY, SVGAGI. The CDR3 has 13 residues.